Listed here are 10 T cell receptor beta chains from one sample, sequenced in a study of control samples from healthy donors and cancer patients. TCRdb's copy holds only in-frame clones and misses some; the assay was immunoSEQ multiplex PCR. The sample lists about 190,000 clones, approximately 91% seen once, with 1.5% to 2% in the top ten. The sequenced sample consisted of blood. The receptors were sampled from a man between 25 and 39 years old in good health.

The chain is built from TRBV9 and TRBJ1-3; weak D call: TRBD1 (6 bases). V was shortened by 0 bases and J by 8 bases, with 18 bases between the two germline ends. The germline CDR1 and CDR2 sequences are SGDLS and YYNGEE. The CDR3 runs to 16 residues. The CDR3 spells CASSVELKGPGDTIYF. The CDR3 DNA reads as TGTGCCAGCAGCGTAGAGTTAAAAGGGCCAGGGGACACCATATATTTT. The full variable domain, with the rest looked up from reference TRBV9 and TRBJ1-3, is DSGVTQTPKHLITATGQRVTLRCSPRSGDLSVYWYQQSLDQGLQFLIQYYNGEERAKGNILERFSAQQFPDLHSELNLSSLELGDSALYFCASSVELKGPGDTIYFGEGSWLTVV.

The rearrangement joins TRBV11-2 to TRBJ1-3; D ambiguous. The CDR3 has 15 residues. In germline, CDR1 is SGHAT, CDR2 FQNNGV. With 0 bases removed from V and 0 bases from J, the gap between germline ends came to 6 bases. The CDR3: CASSLERLSGNTIYF. CDR3 DNA sequence: TGTGCCAGCAGCTTAGAACGTCTCTCTGGAAACACCATATATTTT.

This clone was counted a few times. This chain connects TRBV3-1 (or the pseudogene TRBV3-2) to TRBJ2-2; 7 bases match TRBD1. The CDR3 is 15 residues long. Trimming took 1 base from V and 5 from J; bases not matched to a gene: 4. In germline, CDR1 is LGHDT, CDR2 YNNKEL (reference sequence). The CDR3 DNA reads as TGTGCCAGCAGCCAAGGAGGGGGCGGTACCGGGGAGCTGTTTTTT. Protein sequence: CASSQGGGGTGELFF.

The chain uses TRBV7-9 and TRBJ1-3, with a weak D call TRBD1 (6 bases). This CDR3 comprises 15 residues. The germline CDR1 and CDR2 sequences are SEHNR and FQNEAQ (reference sequence). V dropped 2 bases and J dropped 4 bases, with 12 bases sitting between them. The CDR3 region has the DNA TGTGCCAGCAGCTTATTGGTCAGGGGCGGAAACACCATATATTTT. Its translation: CASSLLVRGGNTIYF.

The chain uses TRBV6-5 and TRBJ2-7; TRBD1 matches 10 bases. This CDR3 is built from 13 residues. J was trimmed by 5 bases and V by 6 bases; bases with no gene match: 4. In germline, CDR1 is MNHEY, CDR2 SVGAGI. For the CDR3, the DNA is TGTGCCAGCAGCCGGGACAGGGGCGACGAGCAGTACTTC. Protein sequence: CASSRDRGDEQYF.

The chain uses TRBV11-2 and TRBJ1-1; no firm D call. The CDR3 extends over 14 amino acids. Trimming removed 1 base at V and 1 base at J, with 7 bases between. Germline CDR1 is SGHAT and CDR2 is FQNNGV. The CDR3 bases are TGTGCCAGCAGCTTAGTCCCAGAGAACACTGAAGCTTTCTTT. It codes for CASSLVPENTEAFF.

The genes are TRBV5-1 and TRBJ2-7; D may be TRBD1 (6 bases). Germline CDR1 SGHRS, CDR2 YFSETQ. The CDR3 is 13 amino acids. V was shortened by 3 bases and J by 1 base, with 8 bases between the two germline ends. CDR3 DNA: TGCGCCAGCAGCTCAGGACAGTCCTACGAGCAGTACTTC. Residues: CASSSGQSYEQYF.

In its sample, this clone was seen once. V gene TRBV5-4 combines with J gene TRBJ2-3, with 10 bases identical to TRBD2. J lost 4 bases, V lost 3 bases, and 2 bases had no gene match. Germline V gives CDR1 SGHNT, CDR2 YYREEE (reference sequence). The CDR3 consists of 14 residues. This CDR3 is CASSYLAGADTQYF. The DNA for the CDR3 is TGTGCCAGCAGCTACCTAGCGGGGGCAGATACGCAGTATTTT.

V gene TRBV7-3 combines with J gene TRBJ1-1; D ambiguous. This CDR3 has 13 residues. Between the trimmed V and J ends, which lost 4 bases and 1 base, there was a span of 7 bases. The germline V gene has CDR1 SGHTA and CDR2 FQGTGA. DNA for the CDR3: TGTGCCAGCAGCTCGGACGGGAACACTGAAGCTTTCTTT. Translation gives CASSSDGNTEAFF.

This chain joins TRBV7-8 and TRBJ2-1; no firm D call. V was shortened by 5 bases and J by 7 bases, with 12 bases between the two germline ends. The CDR3 runs to 13 residues. Germline CDR1 and CDR2: SGHVS and FQNEAQ. DNA of the CDR3: TGTGCCAGCAGCCCCGACCCCGGGAATGAGCAGTTCTTC. Encoded protein: CASSPDPGNEQFF.